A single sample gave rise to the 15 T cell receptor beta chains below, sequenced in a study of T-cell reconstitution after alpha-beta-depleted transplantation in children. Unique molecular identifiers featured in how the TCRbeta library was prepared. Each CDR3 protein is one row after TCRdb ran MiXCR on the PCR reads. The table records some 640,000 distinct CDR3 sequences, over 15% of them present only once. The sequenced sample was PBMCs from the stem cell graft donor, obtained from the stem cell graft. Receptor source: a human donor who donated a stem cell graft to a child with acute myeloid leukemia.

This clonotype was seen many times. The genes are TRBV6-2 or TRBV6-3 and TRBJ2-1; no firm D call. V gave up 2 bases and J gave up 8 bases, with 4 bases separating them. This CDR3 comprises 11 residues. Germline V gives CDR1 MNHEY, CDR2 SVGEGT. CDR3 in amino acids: CASSYGHEQFF. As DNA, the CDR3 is TGTGCCAGCAGTTACGGGCATGAGCAGTTCTTC.

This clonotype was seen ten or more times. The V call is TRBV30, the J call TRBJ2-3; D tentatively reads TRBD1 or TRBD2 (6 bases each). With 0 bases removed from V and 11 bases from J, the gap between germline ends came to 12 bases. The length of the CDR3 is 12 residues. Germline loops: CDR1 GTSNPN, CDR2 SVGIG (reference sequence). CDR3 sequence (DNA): TGTGCCTGGAGTGTAGGGGGGCAGGGGCAGTATTTT. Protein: CAWSVGGQGQYF.

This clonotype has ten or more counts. CDR3 DNA: TGCAGTGCAAGATCTCAGGGCCCCTACGAGCAGTACTTC. Amino acids: CSARSQGPYEQYF. V gene TRBV20-1 combines with J gene TRBJ2-7; D possibly corresponds to TRBD1 (5 bases). The CDR3 spans 13 residues. CDR1 and CDR2 (germline): DFQATT, SNEGSKA (reference sequence). The germline V and J ends were trimmed by 6 bases and 2 bases, with 14 bases remaining between them.

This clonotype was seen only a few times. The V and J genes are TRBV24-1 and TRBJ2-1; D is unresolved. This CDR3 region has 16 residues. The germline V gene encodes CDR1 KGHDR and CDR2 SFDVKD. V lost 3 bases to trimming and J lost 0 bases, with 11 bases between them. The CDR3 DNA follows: TGTGCCACCAGTGATCTAAAGATGGCCTCCTACAATGAGCAGTTCTTC. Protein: CATSDLKMASYNEQFF.

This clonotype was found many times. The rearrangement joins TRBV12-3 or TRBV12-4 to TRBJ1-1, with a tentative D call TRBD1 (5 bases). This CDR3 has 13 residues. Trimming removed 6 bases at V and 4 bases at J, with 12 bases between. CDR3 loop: CASRHAGGTEAFF. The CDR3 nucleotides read TGTGCCAGCAGGCACGCGGGGGGCACTGAAGCTTTCTTT.

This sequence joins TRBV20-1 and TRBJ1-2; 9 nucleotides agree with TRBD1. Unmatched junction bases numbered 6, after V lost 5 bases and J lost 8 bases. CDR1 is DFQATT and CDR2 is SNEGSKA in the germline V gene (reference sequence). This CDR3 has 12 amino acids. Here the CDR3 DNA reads TGCAGTGCTCCGGGACAGGGACCCGGCTACACCTTC. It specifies CSAPGQGPGYTF.

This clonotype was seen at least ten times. The CDR3 sequence: CASSLSRGRHEQYF. DNA for the CDR3: TGTGCCAGCAGCTTATCTCGGGGAAGGCACGAGCAGTACTTC. The chain uses TRBV7-2 and TRBJ2-7; D possibly corresponds to TRBD2 (5 bases). Germline V CDR1 and CDR2: SGHTA, FQGNSA. CDR3 length equals 14 residues. Trimming took off 2 bases at V and 5 bases at J, with 13 bases between the two ends.

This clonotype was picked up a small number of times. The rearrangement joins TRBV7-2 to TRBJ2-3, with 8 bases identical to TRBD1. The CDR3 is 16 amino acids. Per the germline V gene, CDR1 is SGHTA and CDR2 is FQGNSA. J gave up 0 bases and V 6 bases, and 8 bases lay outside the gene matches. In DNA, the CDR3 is TGTGCCAGCAGTCGACAGGGGACCACTAGCACAGATACGCAGTATTTT. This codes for CASSRQGTTSTDTQYF.

The CDR3 is CSARGLAGATGELFF. Written as DNA, the CDR3 is TGCAGTGCTAGAGGACTAGCGGGGGCTACCGGGGAGCTGTTTTTT. The V gene is TRBV20-1, the J gene TRBJ2-2; 12 positions agree with TRBD2. The V gene's germline CDR1 is DFQATT and CDR2 SNEGSKA (reference sequence). The CDR3 consists of 15 residues. The ends lost 1 base at V and 5 bases at J; junction bases unmatched: 2.

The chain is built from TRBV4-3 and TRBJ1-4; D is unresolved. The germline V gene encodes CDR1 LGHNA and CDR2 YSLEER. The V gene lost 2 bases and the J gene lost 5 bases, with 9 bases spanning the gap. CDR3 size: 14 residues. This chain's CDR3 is CASSQRRQNEKLFF. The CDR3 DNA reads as TGCGCCAGCAGCCAAAGGCGGCAGAATGAAAAACTGTTTTTT.

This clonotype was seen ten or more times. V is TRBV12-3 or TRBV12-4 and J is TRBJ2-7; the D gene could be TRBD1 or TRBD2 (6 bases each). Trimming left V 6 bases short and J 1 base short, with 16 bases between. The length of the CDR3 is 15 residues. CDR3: CASRVRGEPSYEQYF. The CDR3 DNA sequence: TGTGCCAGCAGAGTTAGGGGGGAGCCGTCCTACGAGCAGTACTTC.

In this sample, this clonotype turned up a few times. The CDR3 sequence is CSASPGLAEIFWQFF. The CDR3 nucleotides read TGCAGTGCTAGCCCCGGACTAGCGGAAATCTTCTGGCAGTTCTTC. The chain links TRBV20-1 to TRBJ2-1, with TRBD2 identical over 10 bases. The CDR3 length is 15 residues. From germline, CDR1 is DFQATT and CDR2 SNEGSKA (reference sequence). Germline trimming cut 3 bases from V and 12 bases from J; bases unmatched to any gene: 14.

CDR3 DNA: TGCGCCAGCAGCCGGTGGGGAGGGGGCGAGCAGTACTTC. Translation gives CASSRWGGGEQYF. This rearrangement joins TRBV5-1 to TRBJ2-7; D is possibly TRBD2 (7 bases). The CDR3 consists of 13 residues. Looked up from germline, CDR1 is SGHRS and CDR2 is YFSETQ. Trimming left V 4 bases short and J 6 bases short, with 14 bases between.

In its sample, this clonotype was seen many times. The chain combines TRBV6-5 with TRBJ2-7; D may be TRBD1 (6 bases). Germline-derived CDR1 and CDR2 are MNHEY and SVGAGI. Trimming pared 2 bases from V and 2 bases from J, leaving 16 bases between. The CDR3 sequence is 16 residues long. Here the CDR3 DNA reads TGTGCCAGCAGTTACCTCACAGGGATCCTCACCTACGAGCAGTACTTC. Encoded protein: CASSYLTGILTYEQYF.

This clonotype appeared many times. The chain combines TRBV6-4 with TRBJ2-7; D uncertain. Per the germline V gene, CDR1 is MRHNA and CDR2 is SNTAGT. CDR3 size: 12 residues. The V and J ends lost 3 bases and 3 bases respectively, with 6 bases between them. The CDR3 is CASSESHYEQYV. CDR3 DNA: TGTGCCAGCAGTGAGAGTCACTACGAGCAGTACGTC.